The clone carrying this T cell receptor beta chain was picked up a small number of times. Its antigen is currently unknown. This record comes from a study of CD8 T cells in ankylosing spondylitis. CDR1 is KGHSH, CDR2 LQKENI, per germline. The length of the CDR3 is 14 residues. Trimming took off 3 bases at V and 6 bases at J, with 12 bases between the two ends. The study's findings and limits: One TCR beta motif, made up of several highly homologous variants, appeared characteristic of ankylosing spondylitis blood. A CD8+ phenotype characterized the disease-linked clones, which were relatively rare in peripheral blood.

By quantitative 5'-RACE with molecular barcodes, the TCR beta libraries were made. TCRdb reprocessed the 5' RACE reads via MiXCR and lists one record per CDR3 protein. The sample holds fewer than 500,000 distinct CDR3 sequences; more than 20% are singletons and the top ten take around 16%. What was sequenced was blood, either unsorted or a sorted T cell fraction (not recorded which). V and J are TRBV18 and TRBJ2-1; D perhaps matches TRBD2 (7 bases). The sequence derives from a male donor with ankylosing spondylitis. Written as DNA, the CDR3 is TGTGCCAGCTCACCTGGGGGGGGCCTCAATGAGCAGTTCTTC. Its translation is CASSPGGGLNEQFF.